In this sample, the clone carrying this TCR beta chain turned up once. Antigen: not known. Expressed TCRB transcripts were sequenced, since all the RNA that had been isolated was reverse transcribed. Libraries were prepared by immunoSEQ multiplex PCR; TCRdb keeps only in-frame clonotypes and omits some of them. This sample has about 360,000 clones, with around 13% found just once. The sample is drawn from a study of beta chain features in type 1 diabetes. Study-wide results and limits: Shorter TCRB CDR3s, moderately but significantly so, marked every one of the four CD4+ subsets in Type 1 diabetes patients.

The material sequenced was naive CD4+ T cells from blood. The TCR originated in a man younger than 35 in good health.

CDR3: CASSRDSGISEQYF. CDR3 DNA sequence: TGTGCCAGCTCTCGTGATAGCGGGATCTCCGAGCAGTACTTC. This chain uses TRBV7-9 with TRBJ2-7, with 8 bases matching TRBD2. The CDR3 loop spans 14 amino acids. Trimming took 8 bases from V and 6 from J; bases not matched to a gene: 12. Germline V gene data show CDR1 as SEHNR and CDR2 as FQNEAQ (reference sequence).